Shown below are 2 T cell receptor beta chains from a single sample sequenced in a study of cytomegalovirus exposure and HLA in healthy donors. A multiplex PCR was run with 60 Vbeta primers and 13 Jbeta primers. Assay used: immunoSEQ multiplex PCR; TCRdb lists only in-frame clones, some missing. The repertoire holds approximately 79,000 clones, approximately 79% seen once, with approximately 20% in the top ten. Sequences were obtained from PBMCs. All receptors come from a middle-aged woman in good health and CMV-seropositive.

V and J are TRBV30 and TRBJ2-7; TRBD2 might be the D (6 bases). The CDR3 totals 13 residues. Germline V lookup: CDR1 GTSNPN, CDR2 SVGIG (reference sequence). Trimming shortened V by 5 bases and J by 6 bases, and 17 bases separated the two germline ends. The CDR3 reads CAWEGGLGLEQYF. CDR3 DNA sequence: TGTGCCTGGGAGGGAGGACTCGGACTCGAGCAGTACTTC.

The rearrangement links TRBV7-7 to TRBJ1-5, with 10 positions matching TRBD1. The CDR3 is 20 amino acids. V lost 0 bases to trimming and J lost 2 bases; unmatched junction nucleotides: 13. CDR1 is SSHAT, CDR2 FNYEAQ, per germline (reference sequence). The CDR3 nucleotides read TGTGCCAGCAGCTTAGCGGCCGGGACAGGGGAGAGAGGTGGCAATCAGCCCCAGCATTTT. Amino acids: CASSLAAGTGERGGNQPQHF.